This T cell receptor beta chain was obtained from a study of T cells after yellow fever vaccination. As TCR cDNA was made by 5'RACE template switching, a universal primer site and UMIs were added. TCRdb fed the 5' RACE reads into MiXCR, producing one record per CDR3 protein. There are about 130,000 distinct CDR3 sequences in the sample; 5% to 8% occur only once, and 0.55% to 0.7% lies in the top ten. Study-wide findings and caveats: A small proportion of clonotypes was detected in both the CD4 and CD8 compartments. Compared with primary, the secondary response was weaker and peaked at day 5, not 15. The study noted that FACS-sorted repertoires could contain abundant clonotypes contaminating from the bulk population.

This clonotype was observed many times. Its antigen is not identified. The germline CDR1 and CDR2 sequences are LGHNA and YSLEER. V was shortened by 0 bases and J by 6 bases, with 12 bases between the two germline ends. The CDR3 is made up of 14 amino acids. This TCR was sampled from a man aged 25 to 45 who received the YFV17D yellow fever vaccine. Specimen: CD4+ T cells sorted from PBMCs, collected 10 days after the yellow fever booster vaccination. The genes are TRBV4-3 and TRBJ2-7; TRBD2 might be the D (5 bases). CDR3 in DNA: TGCGCCAGCAGCCAAGAAATCACAGCGGCCGAGCAGTACTTC. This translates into CASSQEITAAEQYF.